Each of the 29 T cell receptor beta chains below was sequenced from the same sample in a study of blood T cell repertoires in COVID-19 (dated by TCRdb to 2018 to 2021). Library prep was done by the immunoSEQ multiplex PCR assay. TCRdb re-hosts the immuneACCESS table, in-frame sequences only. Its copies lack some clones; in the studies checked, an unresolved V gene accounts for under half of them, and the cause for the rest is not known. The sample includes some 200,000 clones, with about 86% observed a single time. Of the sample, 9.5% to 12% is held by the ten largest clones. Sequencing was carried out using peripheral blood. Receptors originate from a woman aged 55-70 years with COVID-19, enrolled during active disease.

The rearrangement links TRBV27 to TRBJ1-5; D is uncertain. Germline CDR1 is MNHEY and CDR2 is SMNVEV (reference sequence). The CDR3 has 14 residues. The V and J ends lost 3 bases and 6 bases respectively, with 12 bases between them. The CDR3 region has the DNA TGTGCCAGCAGTTTCAGGAAAGCCCGTCAGCCCCAGCATTTT. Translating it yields CASSFRKARQPQHF.

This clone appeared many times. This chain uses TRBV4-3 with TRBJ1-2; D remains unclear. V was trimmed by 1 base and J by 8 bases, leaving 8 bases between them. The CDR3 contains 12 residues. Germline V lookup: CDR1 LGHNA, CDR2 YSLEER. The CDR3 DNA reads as TGCGCCAGCAGCCAAGGAGAGCGGGGCTACACCTTC. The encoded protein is CASSQGERGYTF.

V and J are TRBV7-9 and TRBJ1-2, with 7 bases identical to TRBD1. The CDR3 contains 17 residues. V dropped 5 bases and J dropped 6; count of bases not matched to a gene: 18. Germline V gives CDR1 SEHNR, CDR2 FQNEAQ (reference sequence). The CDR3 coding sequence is TGTGCCAGCAGCCCCGCCGGACAGGACTTAAGATTGGATGGCTACACCTTC. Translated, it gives CASSPAGQDLRLDGYTF.

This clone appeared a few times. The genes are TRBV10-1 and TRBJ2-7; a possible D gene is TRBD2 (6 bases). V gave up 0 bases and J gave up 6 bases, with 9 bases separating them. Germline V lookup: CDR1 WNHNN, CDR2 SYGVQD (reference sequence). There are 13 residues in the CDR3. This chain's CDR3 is CASSESRGGEQYF. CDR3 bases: TGCGCCAGCAGTGAGTCGCGGGGAGGCGAGCAGTACTTC.

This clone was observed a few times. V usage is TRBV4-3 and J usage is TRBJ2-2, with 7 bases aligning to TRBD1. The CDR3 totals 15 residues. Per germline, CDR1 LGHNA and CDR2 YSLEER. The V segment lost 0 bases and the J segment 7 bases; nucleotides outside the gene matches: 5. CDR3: CASSQDYRDSGELFF. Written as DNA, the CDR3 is TGCGCCAGCAGCCAAGATTACAGGGACAGCGGGGAGCTGTTTTTT.

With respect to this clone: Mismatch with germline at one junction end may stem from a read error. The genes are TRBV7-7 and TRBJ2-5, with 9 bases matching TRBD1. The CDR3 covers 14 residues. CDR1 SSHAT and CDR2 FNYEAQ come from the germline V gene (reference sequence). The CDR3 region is CASSSTGGRETQYF. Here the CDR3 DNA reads TGTGCTAGCAGCTCTACAGGGGGCAGGGAGACCCAGTACTTC.

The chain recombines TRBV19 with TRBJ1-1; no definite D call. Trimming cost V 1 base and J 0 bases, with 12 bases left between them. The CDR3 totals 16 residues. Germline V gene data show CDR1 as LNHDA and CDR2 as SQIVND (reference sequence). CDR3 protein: CASSIGIGRVNTEAFF. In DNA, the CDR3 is TGTGCCAGTAGTATAGGGATCGGGAGGGTGAACACTGAAGCTTTCTTT.

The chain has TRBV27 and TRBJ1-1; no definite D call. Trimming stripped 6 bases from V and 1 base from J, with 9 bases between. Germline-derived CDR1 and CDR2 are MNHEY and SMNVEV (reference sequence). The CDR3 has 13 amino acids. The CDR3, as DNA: TGTGCCAGCAGGCTCCGACAGAACACTGAAGCTTTCTTT. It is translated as CASRLRQNTEAFF.

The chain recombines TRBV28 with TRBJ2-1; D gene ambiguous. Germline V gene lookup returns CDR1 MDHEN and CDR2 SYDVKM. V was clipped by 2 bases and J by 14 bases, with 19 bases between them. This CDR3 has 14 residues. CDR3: CASSLGPKISWEFF. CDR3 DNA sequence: TGTGCCAGCAGTTTAGGGCCTAAAATCTCGTGGGAGTTCTTC.

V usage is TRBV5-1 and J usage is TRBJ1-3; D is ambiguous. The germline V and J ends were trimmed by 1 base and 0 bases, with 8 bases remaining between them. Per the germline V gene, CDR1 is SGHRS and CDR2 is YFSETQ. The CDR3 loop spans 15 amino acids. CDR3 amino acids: CASSLTVSSGNTIYF. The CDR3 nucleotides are TGCGCCAGCAGCTTGACAGTGAGCTCTGGAAACACCATATATTTT. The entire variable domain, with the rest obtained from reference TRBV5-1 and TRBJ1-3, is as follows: KAGVTQTPRYLIKTRGQQVTLSCSPISGHRSVSWYQQTPGQGLQFLFEYFSETQRNKGNFPGRFSGRQFSNSRSEMNVSTLELGDSALYLCASSLTVSSGNTIYFGEGSWLTVV.

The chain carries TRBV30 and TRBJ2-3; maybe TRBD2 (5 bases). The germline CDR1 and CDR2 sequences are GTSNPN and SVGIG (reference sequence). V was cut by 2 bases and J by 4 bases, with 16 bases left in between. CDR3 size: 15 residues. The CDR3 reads CAWSPSGLTADTQYF. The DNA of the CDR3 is TGTGCCTGGAGTCCGAGCGGACTTACGGCAGATACGCAGTATTTT.

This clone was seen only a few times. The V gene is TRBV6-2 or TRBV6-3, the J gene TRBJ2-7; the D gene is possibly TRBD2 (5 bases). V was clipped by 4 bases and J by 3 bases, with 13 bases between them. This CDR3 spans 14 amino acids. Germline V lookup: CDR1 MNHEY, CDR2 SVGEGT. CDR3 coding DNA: TGTGCCAGCAGTTCTTTAGCGCTTCACTACGAGCAGTACTTC. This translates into CASSSLALHYEQYF.

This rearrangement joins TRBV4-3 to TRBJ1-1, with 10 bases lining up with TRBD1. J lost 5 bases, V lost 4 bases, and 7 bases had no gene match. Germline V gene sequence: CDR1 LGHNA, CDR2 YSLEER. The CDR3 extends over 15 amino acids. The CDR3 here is CASSPGQGLFTEAFF. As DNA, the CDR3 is TGCGCCAGCAGCCCGGGACAGGGGCTTTTTACTGAAGCTTTCTTT.

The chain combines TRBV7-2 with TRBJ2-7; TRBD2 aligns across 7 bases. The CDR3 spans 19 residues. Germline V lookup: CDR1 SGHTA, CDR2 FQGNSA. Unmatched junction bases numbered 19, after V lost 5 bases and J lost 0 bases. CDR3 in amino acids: CASSSREAKWGGSSYEQYF. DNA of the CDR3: TGTGCCAGCAGCAGCCGGGAGGCCAAGTGGGGAGGCAGCTCCTACGAGCAGTACTTC.

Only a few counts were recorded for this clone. The CDR3 sequence is CASSLTGDNEKLFF. The CDR3 DNA reads as TGTGCCAGCAGCTTGACAGGGGATAATGAAAAACTGTTTTTT. The J gene is TRBJ1-4, the V gene TRBV5-5, with TRBD1 matching over 7 bases. This CDR3 is 14 amino acids long. The trim removed 1 base at V and 4 bases at J, leaving 1 base unmatched. Germline CDR1 is SGHKS and CDR2 is YYEKEE (reference sequence).

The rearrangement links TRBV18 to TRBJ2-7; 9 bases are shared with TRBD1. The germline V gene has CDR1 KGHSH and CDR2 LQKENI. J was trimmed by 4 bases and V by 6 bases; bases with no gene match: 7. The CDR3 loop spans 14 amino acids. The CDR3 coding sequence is TGTGCCAGCTCCGGCAAGGGACAGGGATACGAGCAGTACTTC. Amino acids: CASSGKGQGYEQYF. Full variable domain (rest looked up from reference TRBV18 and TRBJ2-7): NAGVMQNPRHLVRRRGQEARLRCSPMKGHSHVYWYRQLPEEGLKFMVYLQKENIIDESGMPKERFSAEFPKEGPSILRIQQVVRGDSAAYFCASSGKGQGYEQYFGPGTRLTVT.

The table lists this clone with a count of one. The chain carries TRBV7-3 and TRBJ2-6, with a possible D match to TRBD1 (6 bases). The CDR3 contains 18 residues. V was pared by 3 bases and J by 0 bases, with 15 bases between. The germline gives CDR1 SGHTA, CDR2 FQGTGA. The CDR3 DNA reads TGTGCCAGCAGCTTCACGCCGGGACAACCCTCTGGGGCCAACGTCCTGACTTTC. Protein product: CASSFTPGQPSGANVLTF. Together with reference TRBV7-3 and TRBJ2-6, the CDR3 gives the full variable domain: GAGVSQTPSNKVTEKGKYVELRCDPISGHTALYWYRQSLGQGPEFLIYFQGTGAADDSGLPNDRFFAVRPEGSVSTLKIQRTERGDSAVYLCASSFTPGQPSGANVLTFGAGSRLTVL.

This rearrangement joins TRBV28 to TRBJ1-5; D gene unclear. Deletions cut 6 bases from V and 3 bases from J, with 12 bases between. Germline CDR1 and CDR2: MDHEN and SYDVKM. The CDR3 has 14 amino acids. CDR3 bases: TGTGCCAGCAGCCCTATAAGTAACAATCAGCCCCAGCATTTT. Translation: CASSPISNNQPQHF.

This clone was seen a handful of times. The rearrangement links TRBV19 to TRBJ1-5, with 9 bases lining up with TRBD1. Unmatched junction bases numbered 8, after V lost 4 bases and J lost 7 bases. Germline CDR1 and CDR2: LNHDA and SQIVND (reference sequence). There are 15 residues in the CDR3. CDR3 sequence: CASSTGQGVRQPQHF. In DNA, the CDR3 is TGTGCCAGTAGTACGGGACAGGGAGTGCGGCAGCCCCAGCATTTT.

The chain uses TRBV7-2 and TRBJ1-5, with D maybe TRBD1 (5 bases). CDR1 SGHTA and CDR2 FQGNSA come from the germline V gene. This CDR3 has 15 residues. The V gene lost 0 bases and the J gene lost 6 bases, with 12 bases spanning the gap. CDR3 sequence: CASSLAGGSGQPQHF. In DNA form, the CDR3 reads TGTGCCAGCAGCTTAGCGGGGGGGTCGGGTCAGCCCCAGCATTTT. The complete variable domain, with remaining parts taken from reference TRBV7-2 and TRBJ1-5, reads GAGVSQSPSNKVTEKGKDVELRCDPISGHTALYWYRQSLGQGLEFLIYFQGNSAPDKSGLPSDRFSAERTGGSVSTLTIQRTQQEDSAVYLCASSLAGGSGQPQHFGDGTRLSIL.

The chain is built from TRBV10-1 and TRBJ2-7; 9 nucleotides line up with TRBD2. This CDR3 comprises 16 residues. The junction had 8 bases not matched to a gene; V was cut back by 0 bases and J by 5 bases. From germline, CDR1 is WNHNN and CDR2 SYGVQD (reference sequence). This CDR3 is CASSESRREGLDEQYF. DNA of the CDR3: TGCGCCAGCAGTGAGTCGCGGCGGGAGGGCCTCGACGAGCAGTACTTC.

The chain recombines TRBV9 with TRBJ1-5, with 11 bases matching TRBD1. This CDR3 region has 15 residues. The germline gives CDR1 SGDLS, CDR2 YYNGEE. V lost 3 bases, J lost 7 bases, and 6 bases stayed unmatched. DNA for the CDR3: TGTGCCAGCAGCGCCGGACAGGGGGCTTGGCAGCCCCAGCATTTT. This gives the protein CASSAGQGAWQPQHF.

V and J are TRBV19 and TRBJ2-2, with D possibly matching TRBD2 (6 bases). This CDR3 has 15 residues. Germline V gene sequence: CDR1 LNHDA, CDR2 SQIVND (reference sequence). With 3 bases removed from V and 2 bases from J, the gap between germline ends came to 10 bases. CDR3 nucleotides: TGTGCCAGTAGTATGGGGAGGAAAAACACCGGGGAGCTGTTTTTT. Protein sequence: CASSMGRKNTGELFF.

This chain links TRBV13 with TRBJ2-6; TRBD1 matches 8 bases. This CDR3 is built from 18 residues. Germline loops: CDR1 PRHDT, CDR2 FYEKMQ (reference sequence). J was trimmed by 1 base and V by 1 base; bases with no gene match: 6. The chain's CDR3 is CASSLVQGARSGANVLTF. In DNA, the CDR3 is TGTGCCAGCAGCTTAGTGCAGGGGGCGCGTTCTGGGGCCAACGTCCTGACTTTC.

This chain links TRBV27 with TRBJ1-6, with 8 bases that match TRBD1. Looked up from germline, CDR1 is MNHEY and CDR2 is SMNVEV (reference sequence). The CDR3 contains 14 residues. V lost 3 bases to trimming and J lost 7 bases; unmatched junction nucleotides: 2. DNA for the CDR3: TGTGCCAGCAGTTTGACAGGGGCGAATTCACCCCTCCACTTT. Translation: CASSLTGANSPLHF.

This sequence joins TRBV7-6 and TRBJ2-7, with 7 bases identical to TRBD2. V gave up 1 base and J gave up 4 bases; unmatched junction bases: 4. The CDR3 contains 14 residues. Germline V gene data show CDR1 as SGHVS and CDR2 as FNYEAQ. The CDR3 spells CASSLETSRYEQYF. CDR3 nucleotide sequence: TGTGCCAGCAGCTTAGAGACTAGCCGGTACGAGCAGTACTTC.

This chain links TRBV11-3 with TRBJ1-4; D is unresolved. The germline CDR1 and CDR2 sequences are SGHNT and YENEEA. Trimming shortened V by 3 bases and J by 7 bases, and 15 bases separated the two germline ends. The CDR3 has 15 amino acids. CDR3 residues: CASSFFSTTTEKLFF. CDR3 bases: TGTGCCAGCAGCTTCTTCTCTACTACGACTGAAAAACTGTTTTTT.

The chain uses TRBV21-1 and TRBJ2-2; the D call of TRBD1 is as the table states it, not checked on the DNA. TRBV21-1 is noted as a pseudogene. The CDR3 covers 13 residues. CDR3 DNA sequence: TGTGCCAGCAGCAGGGACAGCACCGGGGAGCTGTTTTTT. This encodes CASSRDSTGELFF.

CDR3 protein: CASSVGNNEQFF. The CDR3, as DNA: TGTGCCAGCAGCGTAGGTAACAATGAGCAGTTCTTC. The chain links TRBV9 to TRBJ2-1; D remains ambiguous. Trimming removed 0 bases from V and 5 bases from J, with 3 bases in between. The CDR3 sequence is 12 residues long. The germline V gene has CDR1 SGDLS and CDR2 YYNGEE.